This paragraph covers one TCR beta chain sequence. The specificity of this receptor is unknown. Per-base qualities were not stored, and no clone one base away is much larger. This specimen belongs to a study of response to subunit inactivated influenza vaccine (dated by TCRdb to 2017 to 2018). Study-wide context: Deep quantitative profiling of the T cell receptor repertoire was used in the study to follow responses to a trivalent subunit inactivated influenza vaccine.

CDR1 DFQATT and CDR2 SNEGSKA were looked up in the germline V gene (reference sequence). Compared with germline, V lacks 4 bases and J lacks 1 base; bases without a gene match: 4. The CDR3 starts with the cysteine, ends with the phenylalanine, and has 15 residues. This entry keeps only the CDR3 DNA: 45 bases, framed from base 1. Broad study findings and their caveats: It was suggested by the authors that each seasonal influenza vaccination may recruit only a limited number of new T cells.

The library was built by means of RT-PCR. These reads were obtained on an Illumina HiSeq 2500. In-frame beta chains were kept once TCRdb had trimmed the public reads at Q25 with fastp and called clones with MiXCR. When rows share a CDR3 protein, they turn into one entry using the most common DNA and genes. For this sample there are about 780,000 distinct CDR3 sequences; less than 20% appear just once. Jointly, the top ten make up about a tenth of the sample. This clonotype was sampled from a man aged 50-60 years who received an inactivated influenza vaccine. Donor details come from another sample of the same person, matched by shared clones. The material was PBMCs from blood, obtained 5 days after vaccination. Rearrangement joined TRBV20-1 to TRBJ2-5, with 12 bases matching TRBD2. This receptor carries the CDR3 CSAKRLAGAQETQYF. The sequenced DNA: TGCAGTGCTAAGAGACTAGCGGGGGCCCAAGAGACCCAGTACTTC.